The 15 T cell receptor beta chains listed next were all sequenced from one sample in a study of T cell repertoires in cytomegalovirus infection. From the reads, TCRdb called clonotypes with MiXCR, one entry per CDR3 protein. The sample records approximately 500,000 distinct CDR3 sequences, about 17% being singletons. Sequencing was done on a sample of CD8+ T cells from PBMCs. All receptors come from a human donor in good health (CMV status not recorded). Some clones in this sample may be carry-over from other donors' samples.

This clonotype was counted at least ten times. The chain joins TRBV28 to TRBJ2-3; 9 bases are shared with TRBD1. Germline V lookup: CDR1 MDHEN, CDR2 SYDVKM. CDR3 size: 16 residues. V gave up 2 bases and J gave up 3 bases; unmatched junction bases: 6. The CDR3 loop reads CASSLIGTGRTDTQYF. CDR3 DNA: TGTGCCAGCAGTTTAATCGGGACAGGGAGAACAGATACGCAGTATTTT.

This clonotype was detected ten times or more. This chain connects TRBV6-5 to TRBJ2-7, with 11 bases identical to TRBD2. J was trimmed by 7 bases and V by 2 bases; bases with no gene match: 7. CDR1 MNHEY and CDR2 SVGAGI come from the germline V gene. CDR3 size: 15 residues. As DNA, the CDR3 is TGTGCCAGCAGTTACCGGGCTAGCGGGAGGCTTGAGCAGTACTTC. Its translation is CASSYRASGRLEQYF.

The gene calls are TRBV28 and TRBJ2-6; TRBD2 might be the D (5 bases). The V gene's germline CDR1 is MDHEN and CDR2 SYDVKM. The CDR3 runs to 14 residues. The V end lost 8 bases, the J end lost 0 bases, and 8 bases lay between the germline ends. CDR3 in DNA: TGTGCCAGCTTCGGGGTCTCTGGGGCCAACGTCCTGACTTTC. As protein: CASFGVSGANVLTF.

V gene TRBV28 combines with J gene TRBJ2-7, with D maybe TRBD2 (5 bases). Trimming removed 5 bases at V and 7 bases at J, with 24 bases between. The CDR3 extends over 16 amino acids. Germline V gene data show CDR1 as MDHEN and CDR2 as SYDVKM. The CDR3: CASSPIQRPRPGEQYF. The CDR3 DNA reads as TGTGCCAGCAGTCCCATACAGCGGCCTCGTCCGGGAGAGCAGTACTTC.

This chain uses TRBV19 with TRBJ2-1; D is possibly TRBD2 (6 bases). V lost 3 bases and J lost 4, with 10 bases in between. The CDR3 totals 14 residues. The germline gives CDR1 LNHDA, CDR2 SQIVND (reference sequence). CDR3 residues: CASSIRRGYNEQFF. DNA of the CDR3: TGTGCCAGTAGTATTCGGCGGGGTTACAATGAGCAGTTCTTC.

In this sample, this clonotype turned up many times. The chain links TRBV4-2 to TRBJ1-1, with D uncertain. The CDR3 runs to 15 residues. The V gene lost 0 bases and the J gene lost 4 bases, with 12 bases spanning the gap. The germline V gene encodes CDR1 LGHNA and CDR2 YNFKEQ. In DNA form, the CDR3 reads TGTGCCAGCAGCCAAGATCCCGCACAGTCCACTGAAGCTTTCTTT. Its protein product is CASSQDPAQSTEAFF.

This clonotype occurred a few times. Written as DNA, the CDR3 is TGTGCCACCAGCAGAGGGGTCCGAGGTAGCGATGAGCAGTTCTTC. Translating gives CATSRGVRGSDEQFF. The rearrangement uses TRBV15 and TRBJ2-1; D is possibly TRBD2 (5 bases). The CDR3 loop spans 15 amino acids. Per the germline V gene, CDR1 is LNHNV and CDR2 is YYDKDF (reference sequence). Trimming shortened V by 1 base and J by 8 bases, and 15 bases separated the two germline ends.

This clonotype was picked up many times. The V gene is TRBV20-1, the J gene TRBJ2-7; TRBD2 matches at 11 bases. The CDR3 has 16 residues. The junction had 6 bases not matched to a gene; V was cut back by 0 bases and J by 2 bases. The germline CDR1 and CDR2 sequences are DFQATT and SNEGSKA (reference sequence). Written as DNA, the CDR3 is TGCAGTGCTAGAGATCTCCTAGCGGGAGGAGCCTACGAGCAGTACTTC. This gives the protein CSARDLLAGGAYEQYF.

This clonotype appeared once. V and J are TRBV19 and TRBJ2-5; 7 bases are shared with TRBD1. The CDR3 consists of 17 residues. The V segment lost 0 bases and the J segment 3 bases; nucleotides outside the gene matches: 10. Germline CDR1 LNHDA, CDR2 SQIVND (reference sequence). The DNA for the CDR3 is TGTGCCAGTAGTATAGATCTCCATTACAGGGGAGAAGAGACCCAGTACTTC. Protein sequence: CASSIDLHYRGEETQYF.

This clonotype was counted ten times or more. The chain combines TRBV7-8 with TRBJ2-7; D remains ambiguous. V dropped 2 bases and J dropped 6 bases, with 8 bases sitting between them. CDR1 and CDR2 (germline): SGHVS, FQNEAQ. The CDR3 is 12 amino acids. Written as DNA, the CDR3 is TGTGCCAGCAGCTTATCCCGCTCCGAGCAGTACTTC. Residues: CASSLSRSEQYF.

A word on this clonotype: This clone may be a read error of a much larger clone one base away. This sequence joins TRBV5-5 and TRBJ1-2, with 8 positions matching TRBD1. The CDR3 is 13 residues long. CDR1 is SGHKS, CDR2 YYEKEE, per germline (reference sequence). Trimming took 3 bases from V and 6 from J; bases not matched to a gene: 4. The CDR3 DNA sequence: TGTGCCAGCAGCTACGACAGGGGAGATGGCTACACCTTC. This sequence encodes CASSYDRGDGYTF.

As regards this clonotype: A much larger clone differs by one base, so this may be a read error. CDR3 coding DNA: TGTGCCAGCAGGAGACAGGGGAAGAACACTGAAGCTTTCTTT. It encodes CASRRQGKNTEAFF. This chain links TRBV27 with TRBJ1-1; 8 bases line up with TRBD1. The CDR3 has 14 amino acids. The germline V gene encodes CDR1 MNHEY and CDR2 SMNVEV (reference sequence). V lost 6 bases to trimming and J lost 1 base; unmatched junction nucleotides: 4.

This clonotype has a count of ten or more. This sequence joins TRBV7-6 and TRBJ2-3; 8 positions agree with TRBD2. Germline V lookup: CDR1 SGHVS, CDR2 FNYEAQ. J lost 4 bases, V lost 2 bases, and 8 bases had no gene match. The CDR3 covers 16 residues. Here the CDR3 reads CASSLSGSILSDTQYF. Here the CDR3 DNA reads TGTGCCAGCAGCTTAAGCGGGAGCATCCTTTCAGATACGCAGTATTTT.

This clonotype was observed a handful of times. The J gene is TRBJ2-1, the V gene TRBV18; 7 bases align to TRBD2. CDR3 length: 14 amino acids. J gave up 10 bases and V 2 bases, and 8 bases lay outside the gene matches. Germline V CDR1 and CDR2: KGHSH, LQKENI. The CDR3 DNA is TGTGCCAGCTCACCAGCCCAGGGAGGGTGGGAGCAGTTCTTC. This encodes CASSPAQGGWEQFF.

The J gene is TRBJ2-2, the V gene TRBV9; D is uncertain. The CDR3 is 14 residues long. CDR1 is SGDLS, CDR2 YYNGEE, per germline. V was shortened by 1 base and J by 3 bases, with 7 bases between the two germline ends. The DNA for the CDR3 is TGTGCCAGCAGCGTAAGTTGGGACACCGGGGAGCTGTTTTTT. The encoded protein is CASSVSWDTGELFF.